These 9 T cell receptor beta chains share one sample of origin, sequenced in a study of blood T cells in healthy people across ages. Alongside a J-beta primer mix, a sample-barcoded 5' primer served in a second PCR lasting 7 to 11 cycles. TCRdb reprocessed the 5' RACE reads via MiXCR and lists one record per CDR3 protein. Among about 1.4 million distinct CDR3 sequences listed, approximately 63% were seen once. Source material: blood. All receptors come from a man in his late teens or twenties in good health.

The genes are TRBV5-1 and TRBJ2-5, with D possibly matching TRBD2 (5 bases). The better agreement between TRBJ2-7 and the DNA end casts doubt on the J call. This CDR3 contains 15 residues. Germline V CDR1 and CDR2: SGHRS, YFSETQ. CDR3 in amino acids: CASSLGVEQLDEQYF. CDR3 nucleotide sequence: TGCGCCAGCAGCTTGGGTGTAGAACAACTAGACGAGCAGTACTTC.

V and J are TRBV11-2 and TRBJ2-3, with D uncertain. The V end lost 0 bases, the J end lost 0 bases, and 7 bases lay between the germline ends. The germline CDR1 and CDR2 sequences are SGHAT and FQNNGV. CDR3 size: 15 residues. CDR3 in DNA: TGTGCCAGCAGCTTAGATTTTACTAGCACAGATACGCAGTATTTT. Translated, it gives CASSLDFTSTDTQYF.

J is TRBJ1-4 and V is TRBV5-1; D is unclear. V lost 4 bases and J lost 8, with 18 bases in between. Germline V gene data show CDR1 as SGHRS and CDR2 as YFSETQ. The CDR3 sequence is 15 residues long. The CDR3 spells CASSPKAGDGEKLFF. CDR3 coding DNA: TGCGCCAGCAGCCCAAAGGCCGGGGATGGGGAAAAACTGTTTTTT. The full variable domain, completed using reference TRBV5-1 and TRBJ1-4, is KAGVTQTPRYLIKTRGQQVTLSCSPISGHRSVSWYQQTPGQGLQFLFEYFSETQRNKGNFPGRFSGRQFSNSRSEMNVSTLELGDSALYLCASSPKAGDGEKLFFGSGTQLSVL.

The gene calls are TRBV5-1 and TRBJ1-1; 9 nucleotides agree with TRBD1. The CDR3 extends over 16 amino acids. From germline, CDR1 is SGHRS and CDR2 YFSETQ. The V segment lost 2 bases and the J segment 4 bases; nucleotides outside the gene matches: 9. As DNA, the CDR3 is TGCGCCAGCAGCTTTCGCACAGGGGGCAAGAGCACTGAAGCTTTCTTT. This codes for CASSFRTGGKSTEAFF.

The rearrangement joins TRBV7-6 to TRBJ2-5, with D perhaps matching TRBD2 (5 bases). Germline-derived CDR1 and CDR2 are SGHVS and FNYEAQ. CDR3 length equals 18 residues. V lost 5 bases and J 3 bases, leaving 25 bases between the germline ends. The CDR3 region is CASSPPARAVRGEETQYF. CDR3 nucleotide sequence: TGTGCCAGCAGCCCCCCTGCGAGGGCCGTTCGTGGGGAAGAGACCCAGTACTTC.

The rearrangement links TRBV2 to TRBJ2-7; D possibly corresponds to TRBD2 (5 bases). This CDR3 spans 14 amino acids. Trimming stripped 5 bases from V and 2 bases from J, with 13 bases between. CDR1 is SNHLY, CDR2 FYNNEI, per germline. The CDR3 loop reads CASSQEVTTYEQYF. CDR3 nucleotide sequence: TGTGCCAGCAGTCAGGAGGTGACGACCTACGAGCAGTACTTC.

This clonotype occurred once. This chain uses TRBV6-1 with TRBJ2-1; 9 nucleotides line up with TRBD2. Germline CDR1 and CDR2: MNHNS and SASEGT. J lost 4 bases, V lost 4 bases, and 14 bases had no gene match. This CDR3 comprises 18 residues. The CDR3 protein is CASSASLMTSGTYNEQFF. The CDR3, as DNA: TGTGCCAGCAGTGCGAGTTTAATGACTAGCGGTACGTACAATGAGCAGTTCTTC.

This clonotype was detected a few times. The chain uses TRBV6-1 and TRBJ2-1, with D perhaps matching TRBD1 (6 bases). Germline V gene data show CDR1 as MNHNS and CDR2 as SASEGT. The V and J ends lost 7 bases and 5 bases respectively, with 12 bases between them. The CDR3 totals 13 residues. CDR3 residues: CASKQTGNNEQFF. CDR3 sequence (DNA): TGTGCCAGCAAGCAGACAGGCAACAATGAGCAGTTCTTC.

The CDR3 region is CATSDSLLNGYTF. CDR3 nucleotides: TGTGCCACCAGTGATTCCCTCCTCAATGGCTACACCTTC. The chain carries TRBV24-1 and TRBJ1-2; D is undetermined. The CDR3 runs 13 residues. Germline V gene sequence: CDR1 KGHDR, CDR2 SFDVKD. Trimming took off 2 bases at V and 6 bases at J, with 9 bases between the two ends.